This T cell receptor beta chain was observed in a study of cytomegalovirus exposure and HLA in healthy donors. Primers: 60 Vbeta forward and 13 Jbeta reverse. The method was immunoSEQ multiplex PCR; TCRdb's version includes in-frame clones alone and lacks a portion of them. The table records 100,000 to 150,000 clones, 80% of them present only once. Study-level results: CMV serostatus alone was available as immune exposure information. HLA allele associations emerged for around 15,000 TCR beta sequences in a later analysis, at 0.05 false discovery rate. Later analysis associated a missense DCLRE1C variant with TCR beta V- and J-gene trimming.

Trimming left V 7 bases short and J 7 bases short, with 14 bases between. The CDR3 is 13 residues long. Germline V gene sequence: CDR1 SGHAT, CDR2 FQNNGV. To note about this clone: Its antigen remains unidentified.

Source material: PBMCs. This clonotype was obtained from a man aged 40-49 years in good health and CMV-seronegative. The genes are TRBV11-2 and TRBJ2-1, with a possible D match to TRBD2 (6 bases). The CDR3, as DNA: TGTGCCAGCAAACCCGGGGGTGCTAATGAGCAGTTCTTC. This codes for CASKPGGANEQFF.